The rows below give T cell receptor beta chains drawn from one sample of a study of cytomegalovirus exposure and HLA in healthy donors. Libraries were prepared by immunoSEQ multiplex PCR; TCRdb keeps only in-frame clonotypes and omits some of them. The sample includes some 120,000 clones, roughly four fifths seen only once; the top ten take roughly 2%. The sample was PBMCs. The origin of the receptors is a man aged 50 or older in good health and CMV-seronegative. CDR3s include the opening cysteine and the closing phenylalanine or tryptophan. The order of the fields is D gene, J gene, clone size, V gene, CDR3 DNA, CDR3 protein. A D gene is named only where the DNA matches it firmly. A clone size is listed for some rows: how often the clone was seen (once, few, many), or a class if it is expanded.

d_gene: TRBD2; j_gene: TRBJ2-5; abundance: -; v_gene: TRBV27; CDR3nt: TGTGCCAGCAGTCCCGGGACTAGCATGGTGACCCAGTACTTC; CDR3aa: CASSPGTSMVTQYF
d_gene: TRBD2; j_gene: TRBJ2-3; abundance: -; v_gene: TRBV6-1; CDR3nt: TGTGCCAGCTGGGGTGGGACTAGCGGCACAGATACGCAGTATTTT; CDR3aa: CASWGGTSGTDTQYF
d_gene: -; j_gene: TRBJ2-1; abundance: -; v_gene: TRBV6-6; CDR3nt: TGTGCCAGCAGTTACGAGTCAAAGTCTGCCCAGTTCTTC; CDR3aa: CASSYESKSAQFF
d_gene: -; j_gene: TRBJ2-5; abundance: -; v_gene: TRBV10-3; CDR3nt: TGTGCCATCAGTGGCGGGGACCCTCAAGAGACCCAGTACTTC; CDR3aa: CAISGGDPQETQYF
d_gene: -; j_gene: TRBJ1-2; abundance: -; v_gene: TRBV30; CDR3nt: TGTGCCTGGAGCCAGGGTAACTATGGCTACACCTTC; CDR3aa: CAWSQGNYGYTF
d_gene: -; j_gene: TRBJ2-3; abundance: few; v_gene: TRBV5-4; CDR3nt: TGTGCCAGCAGCTCCCCGGAGGTAGATACGCAGTATTTT; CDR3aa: CASSSPEVDTQYF
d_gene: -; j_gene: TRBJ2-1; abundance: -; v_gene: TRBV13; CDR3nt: TGTGCCAGCAGCTTAGGCGTCAGCTACAATGAGCAGTTCTTC; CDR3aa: CASSLGVSYNEQFF
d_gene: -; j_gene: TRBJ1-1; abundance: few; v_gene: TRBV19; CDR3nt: TGTGCCAGTAGTATACTTCCGACAGAAATGAACACTGAAGCTTTCTTT; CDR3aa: CASSILPTEMNTEAFF
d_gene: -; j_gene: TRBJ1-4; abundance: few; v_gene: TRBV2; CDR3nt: TGTGCCAGCAGTCCCCTAGGGCAGGGGGAAAAACTGTTTTTT; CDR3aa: CASSPLGQGEKLFF
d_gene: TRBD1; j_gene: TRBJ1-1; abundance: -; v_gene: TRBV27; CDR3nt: TGTGCCAGCAGCCCGACAGGGGGCGCGCCCGCTGAAGCTTTCTTT; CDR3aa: CASSPTGGAPAEAFF
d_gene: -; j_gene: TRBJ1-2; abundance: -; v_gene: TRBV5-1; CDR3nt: TGCGCCAGCAGCTTGGGTGCAGGGGTGTTTGATGGCTACACCTTC; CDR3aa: CASSLGAGVFDGYTF
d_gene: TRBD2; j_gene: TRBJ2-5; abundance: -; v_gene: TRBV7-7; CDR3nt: TGTGCCAGCAGCTTAAGTGCTAGCGGGGGTCCGGAGACCCAGTACTTC; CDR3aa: CASSLSASGGPETQYF
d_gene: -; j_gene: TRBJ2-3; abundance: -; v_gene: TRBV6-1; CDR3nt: TGTGCCAGCAGTGAAGGGGGCCCGCTCACAGATACGCAGTATTTT; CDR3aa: CASSEGGPLTDTQYF
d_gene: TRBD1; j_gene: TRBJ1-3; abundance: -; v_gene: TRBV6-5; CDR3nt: TGTGCCAGCAGTAGGACAGGGGCTGGAAACACCATATATTTT; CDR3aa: CASSRTGAGNTIYF
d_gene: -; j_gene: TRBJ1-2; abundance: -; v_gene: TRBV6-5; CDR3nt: TGTGCCAGCAGTGACAGTCAACCCAACTATGGCTACACCTTC; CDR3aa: CASSDSQPNYGYTF
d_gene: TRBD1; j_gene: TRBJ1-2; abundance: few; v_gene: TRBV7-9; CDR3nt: TGTGCCAGCAGCATGGGACAGGGCTATGGCTACACCTTC; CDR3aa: CASSMGQGYGYTF
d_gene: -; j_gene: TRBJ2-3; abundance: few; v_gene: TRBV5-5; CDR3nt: TGTGCCAGCAGCTTTACAGGGCCAGATACGCAGTATTTT; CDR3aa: CASSFTGPDTQYF
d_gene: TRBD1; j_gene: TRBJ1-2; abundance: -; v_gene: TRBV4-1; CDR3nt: TGCGCCAGCAGCCAAGCCGACAGGGACTATGGCTACACCTTC; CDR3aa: CASSQADRDYGYTF
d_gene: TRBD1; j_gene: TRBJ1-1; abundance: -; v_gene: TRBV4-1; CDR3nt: TGCGCCAGCAGCAAAAGGACAGGAGAATACACTGAAGCTTTCTTT; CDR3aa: CASSKRTGEYTEAFF
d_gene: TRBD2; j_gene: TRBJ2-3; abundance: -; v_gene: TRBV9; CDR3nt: TGTGCCAGCAGCGTAGTAGCGGGGGGCTCGGTAGGCACAGATACGCAGTATTTT; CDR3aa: CASSVVAGGSVGTDTQYF
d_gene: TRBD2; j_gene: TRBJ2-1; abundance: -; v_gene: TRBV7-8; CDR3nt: TGTGCCAGCAGCATGACTAGCGGGGGGGCCGTGAATGAGCAGTTCTTC; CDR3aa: CASSMTSGGAVNEQFF
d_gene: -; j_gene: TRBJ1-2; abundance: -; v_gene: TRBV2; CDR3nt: TGTGCCAGCAGTGTTTACCCGGGGTACTATGGCTACACCTTC; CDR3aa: CASSVYPGYYGYTF
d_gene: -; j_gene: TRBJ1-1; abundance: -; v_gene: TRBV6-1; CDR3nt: TGTGCCAGCACTTTCGGCGGGAGGTCTGAAGCTTTCTTT; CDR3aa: CASTFGGRSEAFF
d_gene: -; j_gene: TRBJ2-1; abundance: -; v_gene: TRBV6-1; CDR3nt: TGTGCCAGCAGTGAATTGAGGTACAATGAGCAGTTCTTC; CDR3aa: CASSELRYNEQFF
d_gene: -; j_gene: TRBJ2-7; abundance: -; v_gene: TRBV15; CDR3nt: TGTGCCACCAGCAGAGGAGGCAGAGAATACGAGCAGTACTTC; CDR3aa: CATSRGGREYEQYF
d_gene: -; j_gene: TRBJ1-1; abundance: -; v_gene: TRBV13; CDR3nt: TGTGCCAGCAGCTTGGGCGGACGGGGAACTTTCTTT; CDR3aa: CASSLGGRGTFF
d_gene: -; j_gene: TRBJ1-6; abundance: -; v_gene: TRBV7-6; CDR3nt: TGTGCCAGCAGCTTAGGACAGATTAATTCACCCCTCCACTTT; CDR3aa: CASSLGQINSPLHF
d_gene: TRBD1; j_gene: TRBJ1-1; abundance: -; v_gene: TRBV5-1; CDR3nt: TGCGCCAGCAGCTCAGGGGGATCCACTGAAGCTTTCTTT; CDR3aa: CASSSGGSTEAFF
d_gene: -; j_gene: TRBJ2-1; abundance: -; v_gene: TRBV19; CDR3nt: TGTGCCAGCTCCCTCGGGCAGGGCCCCCGAGATGAGCAGTTCTTC; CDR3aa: CASSLGQGPRDEQFF
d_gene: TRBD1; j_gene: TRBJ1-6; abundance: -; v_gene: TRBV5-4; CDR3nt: TGTGCCAGCAGCCATGGCCAAGACAGGGTTAATTCACCCCTCCACTTT; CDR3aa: CASSHGQDRVNSPLHF
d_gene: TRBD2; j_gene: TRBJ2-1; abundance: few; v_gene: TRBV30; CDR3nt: TGTGCCTGGGCCGGGACTAGAGACTACAATGAGCAGTTCTTC; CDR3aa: CAWAGTRDYNEQFF
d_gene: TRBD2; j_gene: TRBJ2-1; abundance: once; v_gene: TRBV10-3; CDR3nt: TGTGCCATCAGTGAGGGGACTAGCGGGGGGAATGAGCAGTTCTTC; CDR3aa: CAISEGTSGGNEQFF
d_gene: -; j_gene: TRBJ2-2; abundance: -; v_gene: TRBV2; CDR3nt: TGTGCCAGCAGTGAAGGGGCGGGGGAGCTGTTTTTT; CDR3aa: CASSEGAGELFF
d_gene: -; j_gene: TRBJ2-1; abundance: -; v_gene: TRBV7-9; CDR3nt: TGTTCCAGCAGCTTAACAGCCGTATACAATGAGCAGTTCTTC; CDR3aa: CSSSLTAVYNEQFF
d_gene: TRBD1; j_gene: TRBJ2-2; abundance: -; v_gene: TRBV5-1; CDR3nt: TGCGCCAGCAGCTGGATGCAGGGGGCCCTAACCGGGGAGCTGTTTTTT; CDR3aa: CASSWMQGALTGELFF
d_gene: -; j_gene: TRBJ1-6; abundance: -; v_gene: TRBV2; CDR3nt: TGTGCCAGCAGTGAGCAAACAGGAGTTGTGTATAATTCACCCCTCCACTTT; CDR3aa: CASSEQTGVVYNSPLHF
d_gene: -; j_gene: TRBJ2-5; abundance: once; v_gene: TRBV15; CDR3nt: TGTGCCACCTCGCTAGCTCGTGAGACCCAGTACTTC; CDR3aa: CATSLARETQYF
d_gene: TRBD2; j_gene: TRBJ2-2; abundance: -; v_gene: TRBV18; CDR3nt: TGTGCCAGCGCCCGACTAGCGGACACCGGGGAGCTGTTTTTT; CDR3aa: CASARLADTGELFF